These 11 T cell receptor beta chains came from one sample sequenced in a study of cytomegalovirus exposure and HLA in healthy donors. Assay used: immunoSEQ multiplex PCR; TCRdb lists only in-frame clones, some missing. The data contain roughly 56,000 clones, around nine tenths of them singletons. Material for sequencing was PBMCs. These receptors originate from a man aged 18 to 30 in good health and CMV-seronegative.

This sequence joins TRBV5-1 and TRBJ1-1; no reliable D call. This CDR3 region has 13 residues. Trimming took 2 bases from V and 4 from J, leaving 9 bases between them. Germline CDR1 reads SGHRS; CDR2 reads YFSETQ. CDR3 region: CASSLTVATEAFF. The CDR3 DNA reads TGCGCCAGCAGCTTAACGGTAGCCACTGAAGCTTTCTTT.

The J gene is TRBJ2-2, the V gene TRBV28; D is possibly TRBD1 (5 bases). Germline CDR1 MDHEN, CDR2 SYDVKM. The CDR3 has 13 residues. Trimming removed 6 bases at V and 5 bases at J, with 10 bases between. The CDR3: CASRIGQTGELFF. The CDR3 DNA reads TGTGCCAGCAGGATCGGACAAACCGGGGAGCTGTTTTTT.

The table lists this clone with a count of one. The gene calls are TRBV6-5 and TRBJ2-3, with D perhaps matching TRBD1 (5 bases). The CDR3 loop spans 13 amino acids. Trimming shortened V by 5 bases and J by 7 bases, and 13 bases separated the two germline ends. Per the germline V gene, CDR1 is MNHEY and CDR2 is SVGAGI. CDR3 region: CASSIGAANTQYF. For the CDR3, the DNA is TGTGCCAGCAGTATTGGGGCGGCAAATACGCAGTATTTT.

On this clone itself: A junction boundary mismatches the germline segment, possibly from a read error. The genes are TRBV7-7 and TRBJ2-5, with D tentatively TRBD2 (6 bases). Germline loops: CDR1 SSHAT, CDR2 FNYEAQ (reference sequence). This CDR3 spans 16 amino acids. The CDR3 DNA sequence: TGTGCTAGCAGCCCCGAGGGAGGACCAACTCAAGAGACCCAGTACTTC. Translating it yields CASSPEGGPTQETQYF.

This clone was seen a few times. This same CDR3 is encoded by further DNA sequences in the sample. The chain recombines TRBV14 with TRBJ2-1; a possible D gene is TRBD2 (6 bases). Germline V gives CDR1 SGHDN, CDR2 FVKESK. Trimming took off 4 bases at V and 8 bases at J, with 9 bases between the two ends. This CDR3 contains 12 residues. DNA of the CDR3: TGTGCCAGCAGCCCCCGGGGGTATGAGCAGTTCTTC. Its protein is CASSPRGYEQFF.

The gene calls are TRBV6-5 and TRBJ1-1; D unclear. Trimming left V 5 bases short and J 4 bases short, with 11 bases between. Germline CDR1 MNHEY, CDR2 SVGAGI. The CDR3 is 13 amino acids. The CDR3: CASSQVPSTEAFF. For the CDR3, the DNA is TGTGCCAGCAGTCAAGTTCCGAGCACTGAAGCTTTCTTT.

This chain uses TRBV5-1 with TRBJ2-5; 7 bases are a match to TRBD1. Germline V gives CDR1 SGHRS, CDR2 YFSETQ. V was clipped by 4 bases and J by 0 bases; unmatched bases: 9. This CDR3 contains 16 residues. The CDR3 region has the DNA TGCGCCAGCAGCCCTAGGGCAGGGGGATACCAAGAGACCCAGTACTTC. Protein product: CASSPRAGGYQETQYF.

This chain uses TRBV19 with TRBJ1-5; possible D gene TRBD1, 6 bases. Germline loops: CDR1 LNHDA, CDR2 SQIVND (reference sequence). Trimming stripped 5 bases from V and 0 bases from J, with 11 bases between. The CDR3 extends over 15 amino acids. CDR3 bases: TGTGCCAGTAGTGAACAGGGTAATAGCAATCAGCCCCAGCATTTT. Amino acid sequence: CASSEQGNSNQPQHF. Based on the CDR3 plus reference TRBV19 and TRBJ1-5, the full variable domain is DGGITQSPKYLFRKEGQNVTLSCEQNLNHDAMYWYRQDPGQGLRLIYYSQIVNDFQKGDIAEGYSVSREKKESFPLTVTSAQKNPTAFYLCASSEQGNSNQPQHFGDGTRLSIL.

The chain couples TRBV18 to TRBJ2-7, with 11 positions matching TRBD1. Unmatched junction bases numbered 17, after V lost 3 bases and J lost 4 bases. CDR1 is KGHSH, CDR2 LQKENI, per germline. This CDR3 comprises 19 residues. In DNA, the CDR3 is TGTGCCAGCTCACCTCAAAAAGTCGGGACAGGGGGTGCAATATACGAGCAGTACTTC. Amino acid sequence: CASSPQKVGTGGAIYEQYF.

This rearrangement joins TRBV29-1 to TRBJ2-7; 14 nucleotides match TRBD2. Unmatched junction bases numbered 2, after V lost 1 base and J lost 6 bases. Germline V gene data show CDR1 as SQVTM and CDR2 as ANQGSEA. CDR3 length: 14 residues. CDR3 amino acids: CSVEVGTSGSEQYF. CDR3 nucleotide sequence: TGCAGCGTTGAAGTCGGGACTAGCGGGAGCGAGCAGTACTTC.

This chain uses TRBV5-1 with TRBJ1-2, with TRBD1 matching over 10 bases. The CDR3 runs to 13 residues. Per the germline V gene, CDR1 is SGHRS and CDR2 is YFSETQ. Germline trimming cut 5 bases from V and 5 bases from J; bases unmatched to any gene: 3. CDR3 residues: CASRDRGMYGYTF. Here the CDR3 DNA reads TGCGCCAGCAGGGACAGGGGGATGTATGGCTACACCTTC.